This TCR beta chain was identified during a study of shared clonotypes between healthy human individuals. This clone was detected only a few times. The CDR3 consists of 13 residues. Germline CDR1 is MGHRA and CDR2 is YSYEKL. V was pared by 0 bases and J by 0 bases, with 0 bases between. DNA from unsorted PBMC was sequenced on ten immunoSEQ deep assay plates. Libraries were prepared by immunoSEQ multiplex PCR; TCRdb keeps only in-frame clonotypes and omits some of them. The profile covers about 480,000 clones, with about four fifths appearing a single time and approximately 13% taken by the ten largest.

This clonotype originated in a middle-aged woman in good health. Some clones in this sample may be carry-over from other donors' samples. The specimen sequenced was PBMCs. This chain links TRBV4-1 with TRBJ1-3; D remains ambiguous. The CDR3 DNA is TGCGCCAGCAGCCAAGACTCTGGAAACACCATATATTTT. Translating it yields CASSQDSGNTIYF.